These 29 T cell receptor beta chains came from one sample sequenced in a study of shared clonotypes between healthy human individuals. Only in-frame clones appear in the TCRdb table, and some are missing; sequencing was by immunoSEQ multiplex PCR. The repertoire has a few million clones, 85% to 95% of them found once; the top ten carry under 0.15%. The sample consisted of naive CD4+ T cells sorted from blood. The subset is: CD45RA+ positively selected. The receptors stem from a man between 18 and 35 years old in good health.

This clone showed up just once. In the same sample, other DNA sequences code for this CDR3. The chain links TRBV7-2 to TRBJ2-7, with 7 nucleotides matching TRBD2. This CDR3 is 13 amino acids long. Germline V gives CDR1 SGHTA, CDR2 FQGNSA. V was clipped by 4 bases and J by 3 bases; unmatched bases: 3. CDR3 coding DNA: TGTGCCAGCAGCTCCTCGGGAGGCTACGAGCAGTACTTC. The encoded protein is CASSSSGGYEQYF.

J is TRBJ2-7 and V is TRBV5-1; D is possibly TRBD1 (5 bases). CDR1 is SGHRS and CDR2 is YFSETQ in the germline V gene. CDR3 length: 14 residues. Trimming removed 2 bases at V and 1 base at J, with 10 bases between. In DNA, the CDR3 is TGCGCCAGCAGCTTTTTAGGGGCGTCCTACGAGCAGTACTTC. Its protein is CASSFLGASYEQYF.

This clone appeared once. The chain couples TRBV6-6 to TRBJ2-7; 9 bases align to TRBD2. The CDR3 has 14 residues. J lost 6 bases, V lost 4 bases, and 7 bases had no gene match. In germline, CDR1 is MNHNY, CDR2 SVGAGI (reference sequence). Here the CDR3 DNA reads TGTGCCAGCAGTTCAGCGGGGGGCCCTGGCGAGCAGTACTTC. It codes for CASSSAGGPGEQYF.

V usage is TRBV6-5 and J usage is TRBJ2-5; D may be TRBD1 or TRBD2 (5 bases each). Germline CDR1 MNHEY, CDR2 SVGAGI. Trimming left V 6 bases short and J 10 bases short, with 12 bases between. The CDR3 covers 11 residues. The CDR3 bases are TGTGCCAGCAGCCACGGGGCAGTCCAGTACTTC. This codes for CASSHGAVQYF.

This rearrangement joins TRBV7-2 to TRBJ2-7, with a weak D call TRBD2 (7 bases). V was pared by 5 bases and J by 6 bases, with 20 bases between. This CDR3 has 15 amino acids. Germline V gene lookup returns CDR1 SGHTA and CDR2 FQGNSA. The CDR3 sequence is CASSDRRGDISEQYF. DNA for the CDR3: TGTGCCAGCAGCGATCGACGGGGGGACATTTCCGAGCAGTACTTC.

In the case of this clone: This sample includes further DNA sequences coding for the same CDR3. The rearrangement links TRBV5-1 to TRBJ1-5; D may be TRBD1 (5 bases). Germline CDR1 and CDR2: SGHRS and YFSETQ. The CDR3 is made up of 15 amino acids. V gave up 0 bases and J gave up 2 bases, with 9 bases separating them. The CDR3 here is CASSLEQGRNQPQHF. The CDR3 DNA sequence: TGCGCCAGCAGCTTGGAGCAGGGACGCAATCAGCCCCAGCATTTT.

The chain employs TRBV12-5 and TRBJ1-2; no clear D gene. Trimming stripped 2 bases from V and 3 bases from J, with 7 bases between. The CDR3 spans 13 residues. Per the germline V gene, CDR1 is LGHNT and CDR2 is FRNRAP. DNA for the CDR3: TGTGCTAGTGGTTTGATAGGGTACTATGGCTACACCTTC. Protein product: CASGLIGYYGYTF.

This chain links TRBV2 with TRBJ1-4; D remains ambiguous. The germline V gene encodes CDR1 SNHLY and CDR2 FYNNEI. Trimming stripped 1 base from V and 7 bases from J, with 7 bases between. This CDR3 contains 13 residues. This CDR3 reads CASSEGEGEKLFF. CDR3 nucleotides: TGTGCCAGCAGTGAAGGGGAGGGTGAAAAACTGTTTTTT.

This chain joins TRBV2 and TRBJ2-7; 10 nucleotides align to TRBD1. This CDR3 has 15 amino acids. Looked up from germline, CDR1 is SNHLY and CDR2 is FYNNEI. Trimming at V came to 9 bases and at J to 1 base, leaving 9 bases not matched to a gene. The DNA for the CDR3 is TGTGCCAGTAAACGGGACAGGGGCCTATCCTACGAGCAGTACTTC. Protein product: CASKRDRGLSYEQYF.

The J gene is TRBJ2-1, the V gene TRBV7-2, with D perhaps matching TRBD2 (6 bases). CDR1 and CDR2 from the germline V gene are SGHTA and FQGNSA. V was trimmed by 5 bases and J by 4 bases, leaving 18 bases between them. The CDR3 loop spans 16 amino acids. CDR3 loop: CASSPTPLAQYNEQFF. The CDR3 DNA is TGTGCCAGCAGCCCGACCCCCCTAGCGCAGTACAATGAGCAGTTCTTC.

The chain carries TRBV5-5 and TRBJ1-5; TRBD1 matches 12 bases. V lost 5 bases to trimming and J lost 10 bases; unmatched junction nucleotides: 13. Germline lookup yields CDR1 SGHKS and CDR2 YYEKEE (reference sequence). The CDR3 consists of 16 residues. DNA for the CDR3: TGTGCCAGCAGACCCTGGGACAGGGGGCTTCTTAAACCCCAGCATTTT. This encodes CASRPWDRGLLKPQHF.

The CDR3 sequence: CATAGDEKLFF. The CDR3 DNA reads as TGTGCCACTGCAGGAGATGAAAAACTGTTTTTT. The rearrangement uses TRBV19 and TRBJ1-4; D gene unclear. Germline V lookup: CDR1 LNHDA, CDR2 SQIVND (reference sequence). This CDR3 contains 11 residues. Trimming removed 10 bases at V and 6 bases at J, with 9 bases between.

V gene TRBV19 combines with J gene TRBJ1-4; unclear D gene. CDR3 length: 15 amino acids. Germline CDR1 and CDR2: LNHDA and SQIVND (reference sequence). V was clipped by 4 bases and J by 0 bases, with 9 bases between them. CDR3 bases: TGTGCCAGTAGTAAGGGCCGTGCAACTAATGAAAAACTGTTTTTT. It codes for CASSKGRATNEKLFF.

Note on this clone: This CDR3 is also generated by other DNA sequences in the sample. The chain uses TRBV5-1 and TRBJ2-3; D possibly corresponds to TRBD1 (6 bases). CDR1 is SGHRS and CDR2 is YFSETQ in the germline V gene. The CDR3 runs 15 residues. V shed 2 bases and J shed 4 bases, with 14 bases lying between them. The DNA for the CDR3 is TGCGCCAGCAGCTTAGGCAGGGGACGGGCAGATACGCAGTATTTT. It codes for CASSLGRGRADTQYF.

In its sample, this clone was seen once. The rearrangement joins TRBV6-1 to TRBJ2-1; D is unclear. This CDR3 region has 14 residues. V shed 6 bases and J shed 0 bases, with 9 bases lying between them. The V gene's germline CDR1 is MNHNS and CDR2 SASEGT. CDR3 DNA: TGTGCCAGCAGGTTTTGGTCCTCCTACAATGAGCAGTTCTTC. This translates into CASRFWSSYNEQFF.

This clone was detected only once. The chain joins TRBV2 to TRBJ1-1, with 7 nucleotides matching TRBD1. CDR3 length: 12 residues. Germline CDR1 is SNHLY and CDR2 is FYNNEI. J lost 6 bases, V lost 8 bases, and 6 bases had no gene match. CDR3 loop: CASSNRGPEAFF. In nucleotides, the CDR3 is TGTGCCAGCTCGAACAGGGGACCTGAAGCTTTCTTT.

The chain couples TRBV5-1 to TRBJ2-1; TRBD2 matches 8 bases. Germline CDR1 is SGHRS and CDR2 is YFSETQ. This CDR3 is 17 amino acids long. V shed 4 bases and J 7 bases; nucleotides not matched to a gene: 16. CDR3 protein: CASSPLAPAGGSNEQFF. CDR3 nucleotides: TGCGCCAGCAGCCCACTAGCCCCTGCGGGGGGTTCTAATGAGCAGTTCTTC.

The V call is TRBV5-3, the J call TRBJ2-5; D uncertain. TRBV5-3 is reported as an ORF; its role is uncertain. The CDR3 runs 15 residues. Between the trimmed V and J ends, which lost 4 bases and 3 bases, there was a span of 16 bases. The CDR3 loop reads CARSPRPLREETQYF. In DNA, the CDR3 is TGTGCCAGAAGCCCGCGGCCCTTGCGTGAAGAGACCCAGTACTTC.

The CDR3 nucleotides are TGCGCCAGCAGCTTACGGACAGGGGCGAACACCGGGGAGCTGTTTTTT. Protein: CASSLRTGANTGELFF. The chain recombines TRBV4-3 with TRBJ2-2, with 9 bases identical to TRBD1. Germline assignment: CDR1 LGHNA and CDR2 YSLEER. V was clipped by 5 bases and J by 0 bases; unmatched bases: 4. The CDR3 contains 16 residues.

About this clone: Other DNA sequences of this sample code for an identical CDR3. The rearrangement links TRBV30 to TRBJ1-6, with no clear D. V gave up 2 bases and J gave up 0 bases, with 8 bases separating them. The CDR3 totals 15 residues. Germline V gene data show CDR1 as GTSNPN and CDR2 as SVGIG (reference sequence). CDR3 nucleotide sequence: TGTGCCTGGAGTCCCAGGAGCTCCTATAATTCACCCCTCCACTTT. Encoded protein: CAWSPRSSYNSPLHF.

The rearrangement joins TRBV2 to TRBJ2-1; D might be TRBD1 (6 bases). Germline V CDR1 and CDR2: SNHLY, FYNNEI. The CDR3 has 13 amino acids. The V end lost 6 bases, the J end lost 5 bases, and 11 bases lay between the germline ends. The DNA for the CDR3 is TGTGCCAGCAGACAGGGCTTGAACAATGAGCAGTTCTTC. This codes for CASRQGLNNEQFF.

The J gene is TRBJ2-7, the V gene TRBV7-2, with 10 bases fitting TRBD2. Germline V CDR1 and CDR2: SGHTA, FQGNSA. With 1 base clipped from V and 5 bases from J, the junction kept 5 bases outside the gene matches. The CDR3 runs 15 residues. The DNA of the CDR3 is TGTGCCAGCAGCTTAGTGGCTAGCGGGAGCAACGAGCAGTACTTC. This translates into CASSLVASGSNEQYF.

This chain uses TRBV27 with TRBJ1-6; tentatively, D is TRBD1 (5 bases). Trimming pared 3 bases from V and 3 bases from J, leaving 12 bases between. The germline V gene encodes CDR1 MNHEY and CDR2 SMNVEV (reference sequence). The CDR3 covers 16 residues. The CDR3 region is CASSFRPDNYNSPLHF. DNA of the CDR3: TGTGCCAGCAGTTTCCGACCGGACAACTATAATTCACCCCTCCACTTT.

The chain combines TRBV5-1 with TRBJ2-2; TRBD1 matches 9 bases. V gave up 4 bases and J gave up 1 base; unmatched junction bases: 8. The CDR3 contains 17 residues. Germline CDR1 reads SGHRS; CDR2 reads YFSETQ. The CDR3 reads CASSIQPGQGNTGELFF. CDR3 DNA sequence: TGCGCCAGCAGCATTCAACCGGGACAGGGGAACACCGGGGAGCTGTTTTTT.

The rearrangement uses TRBV7-2 and TRBJ2-7, with a tentative D call TRBD2 (6 bases). This CDR3 spans 14 amino acids. Trimming left V 4 bases short and J 5 bases short, with 15 bases between. Germline lookup yields CDR1 SGHTA and CDR2 FQGNSA. Here the CDR3 reads CASSSGSGSDEQYF. The CDR3 region has the DNA TGTGCCAGCAGCTCAGGTAGCGGTTCGGACGAGCAGTACTTC.

The sample holds one count of this clone. This chain connects TRBV19 to TRBJ2-1; 8 nucleotides agree with TRBD1. The CDR3 sequence is 14 residues long. Losses at the gene ends were 7 bases for V and 4 bases for J; bases not matched to a gene: 6. Germline lookup yields CDR1 LNHDA and CDR2 SQIVND (reference sequence). The CDR3 sequence is CASNTGGTYNEQFF. The CDR3, as DNA: TGTGCCAGTAACACAGGGGGGACTTACAATGAGCAGTTCTTC.

V is TRBV2 and J is TRBJ2-7; the match to TRBD1 covers 7 bases. V shed 5 bases, J shed 4 bases, and the junction held 17 bases outside the gene matches. This CDR3 is built from 17 residues. Germline CDR1 reads SNHLY; CDR2 reads FYNNEI. For the CDR3, the DNA is TGTGCCAGCAGTAAAGAAGTTAAGACAGGGACCGTTTACGAGCAGTACTTC. Its translation is CASSKEVKTGTVYEQYF.

The gene calls are TRBV6-5 and TRBJ1-2, with a weak D call TRBD1 (6 bases). V was clipped by 11 bases and J by 4 bases, with 17 bases between them. The CDR3 has 13 amino acids. Germline values: CDR1 MNHEY, CDR2 SVGAGI. CDR3 sequence (DNA): TGTGCCGGGCCCAGGGGCGAGGGCTATGGCTACACCTTC. Amino acid sequence: CAGPRGEGYGYTF.

The V gene is TRBV4-1, the J gene TRBJ1-5, with 8 bases matching TRBD1. The germline V gene has CDR1 MGHRA and CDR2 YSYEKL. J was trimmed by 5 bases and V by 4 bases; bases with no gene match: 4. CDR3 length: 14 amino acids. DNA of the CDR3: TGCGCCAGCAGCCGAGACAGGGGAGATCAGCCCCAGCATTTT. Translation gives CASSRDRGDQPQHF.